Below, one T cell receptor (beta chain) is given with its context. This entry belongs to a study of blood T cell repertoires in COVID-19. Study summary: Acute and convalescent COVID-19 samples came from the United States, Italy and Spain. Sources were T cells, B-cell-depleted T cells, or PBMCs; the material itself was cDNA or gDNA.

The V gene's germline CDR1 is LNHDA and CDR2 SQIVND (reference sequence). Trimming shortened V by 7 bases and J by 1 base, and 22 bases separated the two germline ends. The CDR3 is 17 residues long. As processed by the authors: How many nucleated cells were present was estimated from reference gene primer amplification. Sequencing used immunoSEQ multiplex PCR; TCRdb keeps in-frame clones, though not all of them. V and J calls and clone size are those listed in that table; D and trimming were worked out from the DNA. This sample has 300,000 to 350,000 clones, with approximately 91% found just once. Followed over time, Seattle patients had been enrolled while infection was active.

The sequence came from a woman in her 70s with COVID-19, enrolled during active disease. The chain employs TRBV19 and TRBJ1-2; D is ambiguous. Sequencing was carried out using peripheral blood. Here the CDR3 DNA reads TGTGCCAGTACCCTCGGCGAGGTCCGTACCCTTAACTATGGCTACACCTTC. Translation: CASTLGEVRTLNYGYTF.